Presented here are 8 T cell receptor beta chains from one specimen sequenced in a study of T-cell memory formation after mild COVID-19 (dated by TCRdb to the early 2020s). Libraries were prepared through 5' RACE. The data were produced on an Illumina NovaSeq 6000. TCRdb reran the public reads through fastp at Q25 and MiXCR, keeping productive beta chains. Entries are consolidated by CDR3 protein sequence, retaining the most common genes and DNA. The sample table holds 350,000 to 500,000 distinct CDR3 sequences, of which roughly 18% were seen once. The ten largest clones take up roughly 21% of the sample. The sample consisted of PBMCs or a T cell subset sorted from them (not recorded which). These TCRs come from a man between 18 and 29 years old who had mild COVID-19 (a few samples of this study predate the infection). The sample titles of this study are shuffled in the database, so cell type and time point are left out; the donor was told from shared clones.

J is TRBJ2-2 and V is TRBV7-2, with 13 bases identical to TRBD2. The CDR3 is made up of 17 amino acids. The germline gives CDR1 SGHTA, CDR2 FQGNSA. J was trimmed by 5 bases and V by 5 bases; bases with no gene match: 8. The CDR3 nucleotides are TGTGCCAGCAGCCCTCTGGGACTAGCGGGATGGACCGGGGAGCTGTTTTTT. Protein product: CASSPLGLAGWTGELFF.

This chain connects TRBV6-6 to TRBJ2-3, with a weak D call TRBD2 (5 bases). This CDR3 has 14 amino acids. V was trimmed by 3 bases and J by 1 base, leaving 8 bases between them. In germline, CDR1 is MNHNY, CDR2 SVGAGI (reference sequence). The CDR3 sequence: CASSYYGGTDTQYF. Written as DNA, the CDR3 is TGTGCCAGCAGTTATTACGGGGGCACAGATACGCAGTATTTT.

This clonotype occurred a few times. This chain connects TRBV11-2 to TRBJ2-5; weak D call: TRBD2 (5 bases). CDR1 SGHAT and CDR2 FQNNGV come from the germline V gene. The CDR3 totals 12 residues. Between the trimmed V and J ends, which lost 9 bases and 4 bases, there was a span of 12 bases. CDR3 residues: CASHRGGETQYF. The CDR3 DNA reads as TGTGCCAGTCACCGGGGTGGAGAGACCCAGTACTTC.

The rearrangement links TRBV11-3 to TRBJ2-1, with D perhaps TRBD2 (5 bases). With 5 bases removed from V and 9 bases from J, the gap between germline ends came to 14 bases. The CDR3 length is 13 residues. Germline V CDR1 and CDR2: SGHNT, YENEEA. CDR3 loop: CASSPGPAGEQFF. The CDR3 DNA reads as TGTGCCAGCAGCCCCGGGCCCGCGGGTGAGCAGTTCTTC.

This sequence joins TRBV2 and TRBJ1-1; D remains ambiguous. There are 14 residues in the CDR3. Between the trimmed V and J ends, which lost 5 bases and 5 bases, there was a span of 15 bases. Germline values: CDR1 SNHLY, CDR2 FYNNEI. CDR3 residues: CASSTVRGRTEAFF. The DNA for the CDR3 is TGTGCCAGCAGTACAGTACGTGGCAGGACTGAAGCTTTCTTT.

This clonotype turned up a few times. The chain carries TRBV4-1 and TRBJ2-7; no definite D call. Trimming removed 1 base at V and 2 bases at J, with 6 bases between. The CDR3 loop spans 13 amino acids. Germline V gene lookup returns CDR1 MGHRA and CDR2 YSYEKL. For the CDR3, the DNA is TGCGCCAGCAGCCAAGTCCCGACCTACGAGCAGTACGTC. Its translation is CASSQVPTYEQYV.

This chain joins TRBV10-3 and TRBJ1-1; tentatively, D is TRBD1 (5 bases). The CDR3 contains 15 residues. V dropped 2 bases and J dropped 5 bases, with 15 bases sitting between them. Germline CDR1 and CDR2: ENHRY and SYGVKD. Here the CDR3 reads CAISERGSRGTEAFF. The CDR3 region has the DNA TGTGCCATCAGTGAGCGGGGCTCCCGGGGGACTGAAGCTTTCTTT.

V gene TRBV5-1 combines with J gene TRBJ1-6, with D possibly being TRBD1 (5 bases). Looked up from germline, CDR1 is SGHRS and CDR2 is YFSETQ. The CDR3 consists of 14 residues. The V end was cut by 5 bases, the J end by 8 bases, with 14 bases between. In DNA form, the CDR3 reads TGCGCCAGCAGTGGCACCTTGGGGGATTCACCCCTCCACTTT. Translating gives CASSGTLGDSPLHF.